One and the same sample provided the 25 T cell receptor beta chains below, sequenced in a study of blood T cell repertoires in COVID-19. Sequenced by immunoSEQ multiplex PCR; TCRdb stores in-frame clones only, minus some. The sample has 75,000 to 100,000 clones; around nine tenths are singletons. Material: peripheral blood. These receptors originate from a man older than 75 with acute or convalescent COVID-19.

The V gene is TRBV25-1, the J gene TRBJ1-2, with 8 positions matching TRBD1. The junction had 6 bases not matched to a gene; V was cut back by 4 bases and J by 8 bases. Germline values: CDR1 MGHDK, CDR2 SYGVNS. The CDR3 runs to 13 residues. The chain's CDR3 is CASSGQGLRGYTF. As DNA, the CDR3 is TGTGCCAGCAGTGGACAGGGGTTGCGAGGCTACACCTTC.

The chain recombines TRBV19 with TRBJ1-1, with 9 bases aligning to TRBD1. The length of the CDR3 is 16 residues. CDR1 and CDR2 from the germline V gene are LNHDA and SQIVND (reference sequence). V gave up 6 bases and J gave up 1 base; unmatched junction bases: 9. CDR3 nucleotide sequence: TGTGCCAGTAGCCCGCAGTGGGGACAGGGGAACACTGAAGCTTTCTTT. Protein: CASSPQWGQGNTEAFF.

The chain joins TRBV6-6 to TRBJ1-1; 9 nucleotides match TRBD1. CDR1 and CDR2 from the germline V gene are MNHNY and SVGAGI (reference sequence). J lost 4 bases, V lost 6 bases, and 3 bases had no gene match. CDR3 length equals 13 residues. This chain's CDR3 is CASRGQGSTEAFF. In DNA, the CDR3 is TGTGCCAGCAGAGGACAGGGGTCCACTGAAGCTTTCTTT.

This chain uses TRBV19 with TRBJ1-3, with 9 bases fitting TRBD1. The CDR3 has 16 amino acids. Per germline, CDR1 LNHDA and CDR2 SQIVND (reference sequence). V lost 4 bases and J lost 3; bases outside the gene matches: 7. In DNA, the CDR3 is TGTGCCAGTAGTACACCGGGACAGGGTATTGGAAACACCATATATTTT. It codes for CASSTPGQGIGNTIYF. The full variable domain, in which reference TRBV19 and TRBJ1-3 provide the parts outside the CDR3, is DGGITQSPKYLFRKEGQNVTLSCEQNLNHDAMYWYRQDPGQGLRLIYYSQIVNDFQKGDIAEGYSVSREKKESFPLTVTSAQKNPTAFYLCASSTPGQGIGNTIYFGEGSWLTVV.

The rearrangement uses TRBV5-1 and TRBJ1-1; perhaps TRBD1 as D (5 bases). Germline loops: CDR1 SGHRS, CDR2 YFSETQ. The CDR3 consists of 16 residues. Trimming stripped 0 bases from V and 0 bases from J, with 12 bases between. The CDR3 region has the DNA TGCGCCAGCAGCTTGGGACAGCTGGCGGTGAACACTGAAGCTTTCTTT. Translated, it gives CASSLGQLAVNTEAFF.

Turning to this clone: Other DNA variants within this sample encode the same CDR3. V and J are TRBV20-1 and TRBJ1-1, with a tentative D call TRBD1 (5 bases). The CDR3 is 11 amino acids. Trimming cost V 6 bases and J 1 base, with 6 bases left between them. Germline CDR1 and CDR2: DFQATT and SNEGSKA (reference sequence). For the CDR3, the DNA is TGCAGTGCAAGGGGGAACACTGAAGCTTTCTTT. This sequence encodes CSARGNTEAFF.

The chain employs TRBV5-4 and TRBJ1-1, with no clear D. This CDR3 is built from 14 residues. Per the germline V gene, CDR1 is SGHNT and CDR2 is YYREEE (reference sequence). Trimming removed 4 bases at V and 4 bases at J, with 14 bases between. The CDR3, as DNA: TGTGCCAGCAGCGGAACCCCGGGAACCACTGAAGCTTTCTTT. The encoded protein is CASSGTPGTTEAFF.

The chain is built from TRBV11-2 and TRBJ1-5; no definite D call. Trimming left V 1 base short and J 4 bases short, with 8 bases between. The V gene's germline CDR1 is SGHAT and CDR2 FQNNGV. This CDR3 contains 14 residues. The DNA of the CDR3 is TGTGCCAGCAGCTTAGTGGCAGTTAATCAGCCCCAGCATTTT. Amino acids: CASSLVAVNQPQHF.

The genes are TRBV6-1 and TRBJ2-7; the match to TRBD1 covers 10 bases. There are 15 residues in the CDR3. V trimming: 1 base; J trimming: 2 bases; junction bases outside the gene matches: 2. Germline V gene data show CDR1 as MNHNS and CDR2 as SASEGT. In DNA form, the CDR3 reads TGTGCCAGCAGTGAAGGCGGGACAGGGGCCTACGAGCAGTACTTC. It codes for CASSEGGTGAYEQYF.

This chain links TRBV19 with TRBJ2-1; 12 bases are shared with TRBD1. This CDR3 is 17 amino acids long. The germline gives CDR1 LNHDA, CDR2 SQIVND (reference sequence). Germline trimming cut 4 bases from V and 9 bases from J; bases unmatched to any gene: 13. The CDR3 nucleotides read TGTGCCAGTAGTACCTCAAGGGACAGGGGGCGCGAAATTGAGCAGTTCTTC. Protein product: CASSTSRDRGREIEQFF.

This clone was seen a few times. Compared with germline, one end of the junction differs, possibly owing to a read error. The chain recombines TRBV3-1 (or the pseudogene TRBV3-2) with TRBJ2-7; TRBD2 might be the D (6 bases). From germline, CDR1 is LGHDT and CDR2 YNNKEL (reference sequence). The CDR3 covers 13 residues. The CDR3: CASSQAGAGEQYF. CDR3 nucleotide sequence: TGTGCCAGCAGTCAAGCGGGTGCGGGAGAGCAGTACTTC.

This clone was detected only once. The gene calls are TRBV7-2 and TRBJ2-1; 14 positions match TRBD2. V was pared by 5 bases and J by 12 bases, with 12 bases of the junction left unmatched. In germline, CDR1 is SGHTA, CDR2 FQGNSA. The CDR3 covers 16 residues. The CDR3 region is CASSKSPGLAGVGQFF. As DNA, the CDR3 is TGTGCCAGCAGCAAAAGTCCGGGACTAGCGGGAGTAGGGCAGTTCTTC.

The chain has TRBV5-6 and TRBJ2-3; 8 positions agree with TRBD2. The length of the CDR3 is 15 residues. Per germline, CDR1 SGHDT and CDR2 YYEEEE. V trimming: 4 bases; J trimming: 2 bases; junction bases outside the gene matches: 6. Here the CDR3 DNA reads TGTGCCAGCAGCCGGGAGGGCGGGCACACAGATACGCAGTATTTT. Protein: CASSREGGHTDTQYF.

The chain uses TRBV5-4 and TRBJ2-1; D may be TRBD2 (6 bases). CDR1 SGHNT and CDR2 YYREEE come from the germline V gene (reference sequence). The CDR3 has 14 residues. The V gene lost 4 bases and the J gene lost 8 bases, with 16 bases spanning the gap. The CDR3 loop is CASSVTRASDEQFF. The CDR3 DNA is TGTGCCAGCAGCGTGACTAGGGCCTCGGATGAGCAGTTCTTC.

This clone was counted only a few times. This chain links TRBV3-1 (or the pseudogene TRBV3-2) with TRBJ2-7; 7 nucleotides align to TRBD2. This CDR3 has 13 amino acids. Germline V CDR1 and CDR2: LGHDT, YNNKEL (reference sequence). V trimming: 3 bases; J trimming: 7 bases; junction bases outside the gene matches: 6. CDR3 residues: CASSQGGTREQYF. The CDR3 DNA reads TGTGCCAGCAGCCAGGGAGGGACGAGAGAGCAGTACTTC.

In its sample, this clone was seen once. The CDR3 spells CASSLSLAGANEQFF. CDR3 DNA sequence: TGTGCCAGCAGCTTAAGCCTAGCGGGAGCCAATGAGCAGTTCTTC. V gene TRBV7-8 combines with J gene TRBJ2-1; TRBD2 matches at 10 bases. Germline-derived CDR1 and CDR2 are SGHVS and FQNEAQ. The length of the CDR3 is 15 residues. Trimming cost V 2 bases and J 6 bases; bases outside gene matches: 4.

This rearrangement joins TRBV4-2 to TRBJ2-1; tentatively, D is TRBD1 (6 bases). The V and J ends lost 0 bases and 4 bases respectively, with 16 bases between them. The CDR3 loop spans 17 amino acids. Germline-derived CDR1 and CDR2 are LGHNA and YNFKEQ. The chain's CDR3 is CASSQESHRASYNEQFF. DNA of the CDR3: TGTGCCAGCAGCCAAGAGTCACACAGGGCTTCATACAATGAGCAGTTCTTC.

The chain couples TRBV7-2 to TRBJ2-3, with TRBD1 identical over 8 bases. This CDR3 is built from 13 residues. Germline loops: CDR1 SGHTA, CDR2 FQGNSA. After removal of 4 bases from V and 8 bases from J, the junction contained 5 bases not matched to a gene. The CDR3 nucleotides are TGTGCCAGCAGCTCCGACAGGGGTGGTACGCAGTATTTT. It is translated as CASSSDRGGTQYF.

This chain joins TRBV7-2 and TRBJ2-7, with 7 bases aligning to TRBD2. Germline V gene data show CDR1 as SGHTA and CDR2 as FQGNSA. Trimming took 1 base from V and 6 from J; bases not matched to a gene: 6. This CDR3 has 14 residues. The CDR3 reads CASSLGRGGGEQYF. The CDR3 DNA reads TGTGCCAGCAGCTTAGGGCGTGGGGGGGGCGAGCAGTACTTC. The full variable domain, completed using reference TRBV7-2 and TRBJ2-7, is GAGVSQSPSNKVTEKGKDVELRCDPISGHTALYWYRQSLGQGLEFLIYFQGNSAPDKSGLPSDRFSAERTGGSVSTLTIQRTQQEDSAVYLCASSLGRGGGEQYFGPGTRLTVT.

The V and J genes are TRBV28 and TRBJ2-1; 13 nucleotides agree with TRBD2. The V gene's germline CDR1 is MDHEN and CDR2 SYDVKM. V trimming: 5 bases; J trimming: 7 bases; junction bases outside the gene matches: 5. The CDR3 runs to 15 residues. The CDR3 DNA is TGTGCCAGCAGTCCAGGGACTAGCGGGACAAATGAGCAGTTCTTC. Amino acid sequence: CASSPGTSGTNEQFF.

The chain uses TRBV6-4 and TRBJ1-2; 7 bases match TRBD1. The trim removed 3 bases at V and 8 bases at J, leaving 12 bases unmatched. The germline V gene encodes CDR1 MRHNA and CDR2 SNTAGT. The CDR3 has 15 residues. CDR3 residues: CASSESTGEKSGYTF. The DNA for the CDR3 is TGTGCCAGCAGTGAGTCTACAGGGGAAAAGAGCGGCTACACCTTC.

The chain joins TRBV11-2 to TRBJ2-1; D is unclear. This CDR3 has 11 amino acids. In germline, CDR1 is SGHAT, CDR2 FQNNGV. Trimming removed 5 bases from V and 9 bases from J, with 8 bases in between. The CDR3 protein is CASSHLGEQFF. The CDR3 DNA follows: TGTGCCAGCAGCCACCTCGGTGAGCAGTTCTTC.

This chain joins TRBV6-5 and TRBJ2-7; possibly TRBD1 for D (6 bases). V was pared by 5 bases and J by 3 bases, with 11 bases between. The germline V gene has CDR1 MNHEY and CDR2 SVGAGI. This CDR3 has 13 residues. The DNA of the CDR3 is TGTGCCAGCAGTCGCGACAGGAGCTACGAGCAGTACTTC. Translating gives CASSRDRSYEQYF.

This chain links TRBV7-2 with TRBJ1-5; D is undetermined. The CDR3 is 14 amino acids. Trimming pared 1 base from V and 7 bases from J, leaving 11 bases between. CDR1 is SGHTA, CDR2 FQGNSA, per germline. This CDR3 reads CASSLDPFLQPQHF. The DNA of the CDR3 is TGTGCCAGCAGCTTAGATCCATTTTTGCAGCCCCAGCATTTT.

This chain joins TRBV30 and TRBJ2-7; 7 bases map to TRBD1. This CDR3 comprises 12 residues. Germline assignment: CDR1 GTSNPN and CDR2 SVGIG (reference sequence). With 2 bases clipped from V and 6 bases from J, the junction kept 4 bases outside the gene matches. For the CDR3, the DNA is TGTGCCTGGAGTCCCCACAGGGGCGAGCAGTACTTC. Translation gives CAWSPHRGEQYF.